Listed below are T cell receptor beta chains from one sample, sequenced in a study of shared clonotypes between healthy human individuals. Produced via immunoSEQ multiplex PCR; TCRdb's table is partial and in-frame only. The data show about 1.1 million clones, approximately 80% seen once. Material: memory CD4+ T cells from PBMCs. Receptor source: a man younger than 35 in good health. Some clones in this sample may be carry-over from other donors' samples. CDR3s include the opening cysteine and the closing phenylalanine or tryptophan. D genes are given only for firm matches. Expanded clones are given a class, and other clones once, few, many or no size at all.

d_call: -; v_call: TRBV28; j_call: TRBJ1-1; clone_size: once; cdr3_aa: CASSLTGLNTEAFF; cdr3_nt: TGTGCCAGCAGTCTGACAGGCTTGAACACTGAAGCTTTCTTT
d_call: TRBD1; v_call: TRBV29-1; j_call: TRBJ2-3; clone_size: -; cdr3_aa: CSVARTGAMEDTQYF; cdr3_nt: TGCAGCGTCGCTCGGACAGGGGCAATGGAAGATACGCAGTATTTT
d_call: -; v_call: TRBV9; j_call: TRBJ2-2; clone_size: -; cdr3_aa: CASSVTKQGNTGELFF; cdr3_nt: TGTGCCAGCAGCGTTACCAAACAGGGGAACACCGGGGAGCTGTTTTTT
d_call: TRBD2; v_call: TRBV6-5; j_call: TRBJ2-1; clone_size: -; cdr3_aa: CAARDYHNEQFF; cdr3_nt: TGTGCCGCACGGGACTACCACAATGAGCAGTTCTTC
d_call: -; v_call: TRBV28; j_call: TRBJ1-4; clone_size: few; cdr3_aa: CASKLSGTNEKLFF; cdr3_nt: TGTGCCAGCAAATTGTCAGGAACTAATGAAAAACTGTTTTTT
d_call: -; v_call: TRBV7-9; j_call: TRBJ2-7; clone_size: -; cdr3_aa: CASSPPAREYEQYF; cdr3_nt: TGTGCCAGCAGCCCCCCCGCTAGAGAATACGAGCAGTACTTC
d_call: -; v_call: TRBV6-5; j_call: TRBJ2-3; clone_size: few; cdr3_aa: CASSYSTGRVDTQYF; cdr3_nt: TGTGCCAGCAGTTACTCGACTGGACGGGTAGATACGCAGTATTTT
d_call: -; v_call: TRBV5-5; j_call: TRBJ2-1; clone_size: -; cdr3_aa: CASSVGPKFNEQFF; cdr3_nt: TGTGCCAGCAGCGTCGGCCCTAAGTTCAATGAGCAGTTCTTC
d_call: -; v_call: TRBV6-1; j_call: TRBJ2-3; clone_size: -; cdr3_aa: CASSGEVRRTDTQYF; cdr3_nt: TGTGCCAGCAGTGGTGAGGTTCGGCGGACAGATACGCAGTATTTT
d_call: TRBD2; v_call: TRBV4-1; j_call: TRBJ2-7; clone_size: once; cdr3_aa: CASSRGRGPYEQYF; cdr3_nt: TGCGCCAGCTCTCGCGGGAGAGGGCCCTACGAGCAGTACTTC
d_call: -; v_call: TRBV7-8; j_call: TRBJ1-1; clone_size: once; cdr3_aa: CASLSPRTEAFF; cdr3_nt: TGTGCCAGCCTAAGCCCGCGAACTGAAGCTTTCTTT
d_call: -; v_call: TRBV6-5; j_call: TRBJ2-7; clone_size: -; cdr3_aa: CASSPPGSHEQYF; cdr3_nt: TGTGCCAGCAGCCCCCCGGGTTCCCACGAGCAGTACTTC
d_call: -; v_call: TRBV5-1; j_call: TRBJ2-7; clone_size: -; cdr3_aa: CASTGEYEQYF; cdr3_nt: TGCGCCAGCACCGGGGAGTACGAGCAGTACTTC
d_call: -; v_call: TRBV5-1; j_call: TRBJ2-5; clone_size: -; cdr3_aa: CASSLGHSQETQYF; cdr3_nt: TGCGCCAGCAGCTTGGGTCACTCCCAAGAGACCCAGTACTTC
d_call: -; v_call: TRBV11-2; j_call: TRBJ2-7; clone_size: -; cdr3_aa: CASSSSGGSYEQYF; cdr3_nt: TGTGCCAGCAGCTCCTCGGGGGGCAGCTACGAGCAGTACTTC
d_call: TRBD1; v_call: TRBV5-6; j_call: TRBJ1-1; clone_size: once; cdr3_aa: CASSLGGQGLAFF; cdr3_nt: TGTGCCAGCAGCTTGGGGGGACAGGGATTGGCTTTCTTT
d_call: -; v_call: TRBV7-3; j_call: TRBJ1-3; clone_size: -; cdr3_aa: CASSLTPGNTIYF; cdr3_nt: TGTGCCAGCAGCTTAACTCCTGGAAACACCATATATTTT
d_call: -; v_call: TRBV5-1; j_call: TRBJ2-5; clone_size: -; cdr3_aa: CASSLVPGETQYF; cdr3_nt: TGCGCCAGCAGCTTGGTGCCGGGGGAGACCCAGTACTTC
d_call: -; v_call: TRBV6-6; j_call: TRBJ1-1; clone_size: once; cdr3_aa: CASSYEAVNTEAFF; cdr3_nt: TGTGCCAGCAGTTACGAAGCGGTGAACACTGAAGCTTTCTTT
d_call: TRBD1; v_call: TRBV7-2; j_call: TRBJ2-5; clone_size: -; cdr3_aa: CASRRTWRGQGVETQYF; cdr3_nt: TGTGCCAGCAGGAGAACTTGGAGGGGACAGGGCGTGGAGACCCAGTACTTC
d_call: -; v_call: TRBV5-1; j_call: TRBJ1-5; clone_size: once; cdr3_aa: CASRPTGNSNQPQHF; cdr3_nt: TGCGCCAGCAGACCCACCGGGAATAGCAATCAGCCCCAGCATTTT
d_call: -; v_call: TRBV6-1; j_call: TRBJ1-3; clone_size: -; cdr3_aa: CASSELTDFSGNTIYF; cdr3_nt: TGTGCCAGCAGTGAACTGACAGATTTCTCTGGAAACACCATATATTTT